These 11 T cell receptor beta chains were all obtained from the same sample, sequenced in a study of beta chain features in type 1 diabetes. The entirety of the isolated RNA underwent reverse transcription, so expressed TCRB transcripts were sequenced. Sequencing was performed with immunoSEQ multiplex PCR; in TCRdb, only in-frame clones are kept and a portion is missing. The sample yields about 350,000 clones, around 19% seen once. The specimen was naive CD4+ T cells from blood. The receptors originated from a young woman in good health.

The CDR3 sequence: CASSLQQGNTEAFF. For the CDR3, the DNA is TGCGCCAGCAGCCTCCAACAGGGCAACACTGAAGCTTTCTTT. This rearrangement joins TRBV4-3 to TRBJ1-1, with D possibly TRBD1 on 6 matching bases. Germline loops: CDR1 LGHNA, CDR2 YSLEER. The CDR3 runs to 14 residues. V was trimmed by 4 bases and J by 2 bases, leaving 11 bases between them.

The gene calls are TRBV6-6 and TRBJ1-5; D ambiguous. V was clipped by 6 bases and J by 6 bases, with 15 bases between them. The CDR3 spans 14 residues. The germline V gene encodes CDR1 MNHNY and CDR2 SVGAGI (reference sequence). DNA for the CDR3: TGTGCCAGCAGCCTCCGGGAGGGAGGTCAGCCCCAGCATTTT. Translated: CASSLREGGQPQHF.

The CDR3 loop is CASSEAFGTSEAFF. In nucleotides, the CDR3 is TGTGCCAGCAGTGAAGCTTTTGGGACATCTGAAGCTTTCTTT. V gene TRBV6-1 combines with J gene TRBJ1-1; D may be TRBD1 (6 bases). CDR1 and CDR2 from the germline V gene are MNHNS and SASEGT. This CDR3 is 14 amino acids long. Trimming removed 0 bases from V and 6 bases from J, with 11 bases in between.

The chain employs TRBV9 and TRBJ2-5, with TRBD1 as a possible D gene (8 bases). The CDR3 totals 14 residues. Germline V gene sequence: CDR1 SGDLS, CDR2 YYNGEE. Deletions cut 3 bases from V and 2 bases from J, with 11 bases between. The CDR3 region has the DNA TGTGCCAGCAGCGCACAGGGGGGGCAAGAGACCCAGTACTTC. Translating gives CASSAQGGQETQYF.

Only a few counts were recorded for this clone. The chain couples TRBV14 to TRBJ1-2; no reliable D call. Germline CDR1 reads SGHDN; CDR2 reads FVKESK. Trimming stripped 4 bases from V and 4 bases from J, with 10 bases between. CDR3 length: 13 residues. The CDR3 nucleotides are TGTGCCAGCAGCCTTGACATACTCTATGGCTACACCTTC. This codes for CASSLDILYGYTF. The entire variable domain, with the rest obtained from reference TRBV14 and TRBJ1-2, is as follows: EAGVTQFPSHSVIEKGQTVTLRCDPISGHDNLYWYRRVMGKEIKFLLHFVKESKQDESGMPNNRFLAERTGGTYSTLKVQPAELEDSGVYFCASSLDILYGYTFGSGTRLTVV.

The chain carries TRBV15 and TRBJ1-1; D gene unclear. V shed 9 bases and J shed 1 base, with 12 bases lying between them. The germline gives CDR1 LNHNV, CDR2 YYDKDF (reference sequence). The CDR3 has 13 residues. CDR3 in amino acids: CATQRGTNTEAFF. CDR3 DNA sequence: TGTGCCACGCAGCGAGGTACGAACACTGAAGCTTTCTTT.

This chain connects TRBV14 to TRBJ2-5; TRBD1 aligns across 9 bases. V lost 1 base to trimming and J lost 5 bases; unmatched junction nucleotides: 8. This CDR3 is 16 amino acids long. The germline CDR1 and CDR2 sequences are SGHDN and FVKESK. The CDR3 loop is CASSQARTGVRETQYF. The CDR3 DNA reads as TGTGCCAGCAGCCAAGCACGGACAGGGGTCAGGGAGACCCAGTACTTC.

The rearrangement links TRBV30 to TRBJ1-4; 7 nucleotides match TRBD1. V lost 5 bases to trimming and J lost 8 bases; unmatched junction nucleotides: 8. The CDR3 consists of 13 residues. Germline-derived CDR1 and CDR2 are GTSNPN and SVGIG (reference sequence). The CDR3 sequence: CAWGTEAGEKLFF. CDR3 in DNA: TGTGCCTGGGGGACAGAGGCAGGGGAAAAACTGTTTTTT.

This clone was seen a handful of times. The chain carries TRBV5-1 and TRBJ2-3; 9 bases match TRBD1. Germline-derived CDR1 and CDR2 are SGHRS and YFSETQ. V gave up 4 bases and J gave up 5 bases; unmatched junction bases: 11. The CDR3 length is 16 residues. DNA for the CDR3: TGCGCCAGCAGCCGACCGTCGGGACAGGGAGGAGATACGCAGTATTTT. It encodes CASSRPSGQGGDTQYF.

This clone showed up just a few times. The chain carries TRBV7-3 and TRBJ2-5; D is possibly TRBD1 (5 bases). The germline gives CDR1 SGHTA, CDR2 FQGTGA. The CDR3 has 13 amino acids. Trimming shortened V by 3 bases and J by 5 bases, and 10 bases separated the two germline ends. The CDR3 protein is CASSFQGGETQYF. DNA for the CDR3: TGTGCCAGCAGCTTTCAGGGTGGGGAGACCCAGTACTTC.

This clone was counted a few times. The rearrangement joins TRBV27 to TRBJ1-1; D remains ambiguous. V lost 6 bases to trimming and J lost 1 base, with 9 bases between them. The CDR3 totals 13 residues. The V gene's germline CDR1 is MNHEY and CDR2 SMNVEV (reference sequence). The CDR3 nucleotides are TGTGCCAGCAGCCGTTATTCGAACACTGAAGCTTTCTTT. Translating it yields CASSRYSNTEAFF.